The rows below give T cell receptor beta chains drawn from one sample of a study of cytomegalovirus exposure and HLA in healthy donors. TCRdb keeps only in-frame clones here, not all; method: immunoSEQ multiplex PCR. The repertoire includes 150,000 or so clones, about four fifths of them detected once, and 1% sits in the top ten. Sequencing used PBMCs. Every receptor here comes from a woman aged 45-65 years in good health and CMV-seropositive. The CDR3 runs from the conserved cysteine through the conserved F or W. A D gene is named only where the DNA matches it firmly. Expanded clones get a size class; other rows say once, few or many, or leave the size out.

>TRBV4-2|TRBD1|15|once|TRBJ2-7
CASSQPDRKNYEQYF
TGTGCCAGCAGCCAACCGGACAGGAAAAACTACGAGCAGTACTTC
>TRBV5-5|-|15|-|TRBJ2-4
CASSLAGPAKNIQYF
TGTGCCAGCAGCTTGGCTGGCCCAGCCAAAAACATTCAGTACTTC
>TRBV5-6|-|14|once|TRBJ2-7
CASSFTTSASEQYF
TGTGCCAGCAGCTTTACAACGTCTGCCAGCGAGCAGTACTTC
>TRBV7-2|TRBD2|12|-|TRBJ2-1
CASSISGREQFF
TGTGCCAGCAGCATAAGCGGGAGGGAGCAGTTCTTC
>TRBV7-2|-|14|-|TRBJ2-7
CASSLNGVSYEQYF
TGTGCCAGCAGCTTAAACGGGGTCTCCTACGAGCAGTACTTC
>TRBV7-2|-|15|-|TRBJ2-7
CASRWGHTSSYEQYF
TGTGCCAGCAGATGGGGACACACGAGCTCCTACGAGCAGTACTTC
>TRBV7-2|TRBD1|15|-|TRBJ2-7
CASSPKTGFAPEQYF
TGTGCCAGCAGCCCCAAGACAGGGTTCGCTCCCGAGCAGTACTTC
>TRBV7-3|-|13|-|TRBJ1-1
CASSPTSNTEAFF
TGTGCCAGCAGCCCGACATCGAACACTGAAGCTTTCTTT
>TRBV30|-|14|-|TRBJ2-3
CAWSPGPRADTQYF
TGTGCCTGGAGTCCAGGCCCGCGGGCCGATACGCAGTATTTT
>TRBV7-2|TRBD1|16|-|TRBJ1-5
CASSSGTGGNNQPQHF
TGTGCCAGCAGCTCAGGGACAGGGGGGAACAATCAGCCCCAGCATTTT
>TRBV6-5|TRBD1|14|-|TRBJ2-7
CASSPGTGRDEQYF
TGTGCCAGCAGTCCTGGGACAGGGAGGGACGAGCAGTACTTC
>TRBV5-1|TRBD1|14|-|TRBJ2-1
CASSSGQVYNEQFF
TGCGCCAGCAGCTCAGGACAGGTTTACAATGAGCAGTTCTTC
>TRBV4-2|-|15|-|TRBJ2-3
CASSPTTSSGSTQYF
TGTGCCAGCAGCCCTACCACTAGCAGTGGCTCCACGCAGTATTTT
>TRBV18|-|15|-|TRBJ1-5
CASSPLGGSNQPQHF
TGTGCCAGCTCACCACTGGGGGGAAGCAATCAGCCCCAGCATTTT
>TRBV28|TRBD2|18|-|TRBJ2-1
CASSPGTSGNEKWNEQFF
TGTGCCAGCAGCCCAGGGACTAGCGGAAACGAGAAGTGGAATGAGCAGTTCTTC
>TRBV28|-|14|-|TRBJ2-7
CASVKDRSSYEQYF
TGTGCCAGCGTTAAAGACAGGAGCTCCTACGAGCAGTACTTC
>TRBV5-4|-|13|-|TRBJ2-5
CASGRDRQETQYF
TGTGCCAGCGGGCGGGACAGACAAGAGACCCAGTACTTC
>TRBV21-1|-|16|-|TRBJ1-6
CASSKASGTVHSPLHF
TGTGCCAGCAGCAAAGCTTCCGGGACAGTGCATTCACCCCTCCACTTT
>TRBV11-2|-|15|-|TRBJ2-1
CASSLEGGGGLEQFF
TGTGCCAGCAGCTTAGAGGGAGGGGGGGGCCTTGAGCAGTTCTTC
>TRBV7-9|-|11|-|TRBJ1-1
CASSLARGAFF
TGTGCCAGCAGCTTAGCCAGGGGAGCTTTCTTT
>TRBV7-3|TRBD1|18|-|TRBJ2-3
CASSSTGRTGGISDTQYF
TGTGCCAGCAGCTCTACTGGGCGGACAGGGGGCATTTCGGATACGCAGTATTTT
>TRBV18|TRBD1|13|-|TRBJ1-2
CASTDRGADGYTF
TGTGCCAGCACCGACAGGGGAGCCGATGGCTACACCTTC
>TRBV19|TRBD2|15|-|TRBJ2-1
CASRVRTSGVGEQFF
TGTGCCAGTAGGGTTCGGACTAGCGGGGTGGGTGAGCAGTTCTTC
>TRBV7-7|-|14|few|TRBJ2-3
CASSFGLGGDTQYF
TGTGCTAGCAGCTTTGGCCTGGGGGGAGATACGCAGTATTTT
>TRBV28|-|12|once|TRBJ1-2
CASTDSNYGYTF
TGTGCCAGCACGGACAGCAACTATGGCTACACCTTC
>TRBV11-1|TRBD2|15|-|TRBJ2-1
CASSRHSGSKGEQFF
TGTGCCAGCAGCCGCCATAGCGGGAGCAAAGGTGAGCAGTTCTTC
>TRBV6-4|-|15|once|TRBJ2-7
CASPPVGSLSYEQYF
TGTGCCAGTCCCCCCGTAGGGAGTCTTTCCTACGAGCAGTACTTC
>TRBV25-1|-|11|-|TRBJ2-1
CATTWGDEQFF
TGTGCCACCACGTGGGGGGATGAGCAGTTCTTC
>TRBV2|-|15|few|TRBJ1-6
CASSELAGGYSPLHF
TGTGCCAGCAGTGAACTCGCGGGGGGGTATTCACCCCTCCACTTT
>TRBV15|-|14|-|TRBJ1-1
CATSAGLLATEAFF
TGTGCCACCAGTGCCGGACTACTTGCGACTGAAGCTTTCTTT
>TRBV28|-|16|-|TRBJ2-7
CASSPFLSADSHEQYF
TGTGCCAGCAGCCCCTTTCTATCCGCGGACAGCCACGAGCAGTACTTC
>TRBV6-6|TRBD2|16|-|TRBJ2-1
CASGTSGSPSYNEQFF
TGTGCCAGCGGGACTAGCGGGAGTCCCTCCTACAATGAGCAGTTCTTC
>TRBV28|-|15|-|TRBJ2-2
CASSFFQSNTGELFF
TGTGCCAGCAGTTTTTTTCAGTCGAACACCGGGGAGCTGTTTTTT
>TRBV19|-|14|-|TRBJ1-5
CASRWSRANQPQHF
TGTGCCAGTAGATGGTCCAGGGCCAATCAGCCCCAGCATTTT
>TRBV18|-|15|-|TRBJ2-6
CASSPTGPGANVLTF
TGTGCCAGCTCACCCACAGGGCCCGGGGCCAACGTCCTGACTTTC
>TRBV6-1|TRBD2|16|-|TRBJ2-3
CASSVAGTRVWDTQYF
TGTGCCAGCAGTGTTGCCGGGACTAGGGTTTGGGATACGCAGTATTTT
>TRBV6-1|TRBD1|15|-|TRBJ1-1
CASSTGQGRDTEAFF
TGTGCCAGCAGTACGGGACAGGGTCGGGACACTGAAGCTTTCTTT
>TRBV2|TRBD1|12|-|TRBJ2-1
CASRGDSNEQFF
TGTGCCAGCAGGGGGGACAGCAATGAGCAGTTCTTC
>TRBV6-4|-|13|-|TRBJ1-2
CASSDGGRYGYTF
TGTGCCAGCAGTGACGGGGGGAGGTATGGCTACACCTTC
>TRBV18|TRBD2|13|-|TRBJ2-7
CASSRERDYEQYF
TGTGCCAGCTCCCGTGAGCGGGACTACGAGCAGTACTTC
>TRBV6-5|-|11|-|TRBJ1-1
CASSNNREAFF
TGTGCCAGCAGTAACAACAGAGAAGCTTTCTTT
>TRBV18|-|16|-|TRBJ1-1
CASSPRQGGRTTEAFF
TGTGCCAGCTCACCACGCCAGGGCGGAAGGACCACTGAAGCTTTCTTT
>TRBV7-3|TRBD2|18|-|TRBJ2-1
CASSLTATTRTSDNEQFF
TGTGCCAGCAGCTTAACAGCCACCACCCGGACTAGTGACAATGAGCAGTTCTTC
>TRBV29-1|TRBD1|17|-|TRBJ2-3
CSAESYRDRANTDTQYF
TGCAGCGCCGAGTCCTACCGGGACAGAGCTAACACAGATACGCAGTATTTT
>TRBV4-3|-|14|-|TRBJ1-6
CASSLWTGNSPLHF
TGCGCCAGCAGCCTGTGGACGGGGAATTCACCCCTCCACTTT
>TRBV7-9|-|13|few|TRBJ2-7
CASTFPLSYEQYF
TGTGCCAGCACCTTTCCTCTTTCCTACGAGCAGTACTTC
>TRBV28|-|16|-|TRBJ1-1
CASSPPGHAANTEAFF
TGTGCCAGCAGTCCCCCGGGACATGCCGCGAACACTGAAGCTTTCTTT
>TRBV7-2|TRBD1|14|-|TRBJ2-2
CASRQGPNTGELFF
TGTGCCAGCAGACAGGGGCCGAACACCGGGGAGCTGTTTTTT
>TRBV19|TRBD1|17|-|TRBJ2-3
CASSTPRQGLSTDTQYF
TGTGCCAGTAGTACCCCGAGACAGGGCCTGAGCACAGATACGCAGTATTTT
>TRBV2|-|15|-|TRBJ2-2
CASSGPQGNTGELFF
TGTGCCAGCAGTGGACCACAGGGGAACACCGGGGAGCTGTTTTTT
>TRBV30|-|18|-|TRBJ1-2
CAWISFSSGLTGRRGYTF
TGTGCCTGGATATCTTTCAGTTCAGGACTGACAGGTCGGAGGGGCTACACCTTC
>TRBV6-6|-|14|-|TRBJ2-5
CASSSQNRVGTQYF
TGTGCCAGCAGTTCCCAGAACAGGGTGGGGACCCAGTACTTC
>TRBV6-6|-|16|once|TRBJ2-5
CASSYSLTGSKETQYF
TGTGCCAGCAGTTACTCGTTGACAGGTTCAAAAGAGACCCAGTACTTC